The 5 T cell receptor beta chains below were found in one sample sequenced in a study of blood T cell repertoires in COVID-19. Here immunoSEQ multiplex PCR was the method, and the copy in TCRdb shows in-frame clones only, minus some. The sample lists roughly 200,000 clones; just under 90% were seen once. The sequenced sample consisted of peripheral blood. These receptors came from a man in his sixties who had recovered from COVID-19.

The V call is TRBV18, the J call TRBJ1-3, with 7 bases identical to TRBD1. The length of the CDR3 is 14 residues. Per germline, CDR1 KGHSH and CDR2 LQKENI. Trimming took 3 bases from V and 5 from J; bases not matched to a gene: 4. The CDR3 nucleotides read TGTGCCAGCTCACCCGGACAGGCTCGAAACACCATATATTTT. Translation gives CASSPGQARNTIYF.

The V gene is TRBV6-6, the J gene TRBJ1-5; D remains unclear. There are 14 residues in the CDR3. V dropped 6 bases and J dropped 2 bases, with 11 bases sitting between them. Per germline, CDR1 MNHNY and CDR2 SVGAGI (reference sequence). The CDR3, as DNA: TGTGCCAGCAGCTCCAGAGGAGGCAATCAGCCCCAGCATTTT. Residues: CASSSRGGNQPQHF.

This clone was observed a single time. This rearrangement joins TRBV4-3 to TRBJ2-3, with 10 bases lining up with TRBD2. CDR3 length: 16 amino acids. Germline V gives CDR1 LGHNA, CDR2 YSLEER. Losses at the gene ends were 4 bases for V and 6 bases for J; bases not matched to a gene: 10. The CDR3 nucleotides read TGCGCCAGCAGCCTCCGCCCTAGCGGGGGAGCGGATACGCAGTATTTT. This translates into CASSLRPSGGADTQYF.

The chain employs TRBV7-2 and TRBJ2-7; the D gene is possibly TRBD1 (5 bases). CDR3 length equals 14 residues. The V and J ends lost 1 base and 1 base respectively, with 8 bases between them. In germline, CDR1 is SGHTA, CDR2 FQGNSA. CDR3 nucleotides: TGTGCCAGCAGCTTAGTAACAGGTTCCTACGAGCAGTACTTC. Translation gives CASSLVTGSYEQYF.

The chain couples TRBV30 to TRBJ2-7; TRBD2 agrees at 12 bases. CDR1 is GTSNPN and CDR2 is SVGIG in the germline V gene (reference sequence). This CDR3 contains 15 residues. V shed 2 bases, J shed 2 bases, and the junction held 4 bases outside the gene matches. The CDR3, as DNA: TGTGCCTGGAGTTCTACTAGCGGGGGGCCCTACGAGCAGTACTTC. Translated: CAWSSTSGGPYEQYF.